This TCR beta chain was captured in a study of blood T cell repertoires in COVID-19. At the level of the study: The samples span acute and convalescent COVID-19 from the United States, Italy and Spain. The analysed material was cDNA or gDNA that came from T cells, B-cell-depleted T cells, or PBMCs.

Authors' analysis steps: Using reference gene primer amplification, nucleated cell counts were estimated. The table came from immunoSEQ multiplex PCR; TCRdb's copy has only in-frame clones and leaves some out. D and trimming come from the DNA, and the V and J calls and clone size come from that table. Of approximately 100,000 clones in the sample, about 86% were seen once. The V gene's germline CDR1 is MNHEY and CDR2 SVGAGI. V lost 0 bases, J lost 10 bases, and 16 bases lay in between. This CDR3 region has 16 residues. This TCR was recovered from a man aged 60 to 75 with acute or convalescent COVID-19. Sequencing was carried out using peripheral blood. The chain carries TRBV6-5 and TRBJ1-6, with a tentative D call TRBD1 (6 bases). The CDR3 bases are TGTGCCAGCAGTTACTCGATAGAACAGGGTGGGTCACCCCTCCACTTT. The encoded protein is CASSYSIEQGGSPLHF.